The rows below give T cell receptor beta chains drawn from one sample of a study of T cells in Graves' hyperthyroidism and ophthalmopathy. TCRdb fed the multiplex PCR reads into MiXCR, producing one record per CDR3 protein. Of 250,000 to 300,000 distinct CDR3 sequences listed, roughly 15% are singletons. The sequencing sample was made of blood. These receptor sequences come from a woman aged 40 to 50 with Graves' hyperthyroidism. CDR3s include the opening cysteine and the closing phenylalanine or tryptophan. The D gene is left open where the match is weak. The size entry is marked missing in some rows and otherwise reads once, few, many or a size class.

J: TRBJ2-5; D: TRBD1; V: TRBV15; size: few; DNA: TGTGCCACCAGCAGTTGGACAGGATTAGACCAAGAGACCCAGTACTTC; CDR3: CATSSWTGLDQETQYF
J: TRBJ2-7; D: -; V: TRBV15; size: many; DNA: TGTGCCACCAGCTCACGGCCCTTCTACGAGCAGTACTTC; CDR3: CATSSRPFYEQYF
J: TRBJ2-7; D: -; V: TRBV24-1; size: many; DNA: TGTGCCACCAAGAAGACCTACGAGCAGTACTTC; CDR3: CATKKTYEQYF
J: TRBJ2-3; D: -; V: TRBV30; size: few; DNA: TGTGCCTGGAGTGCGGGTGGTGCCGGACCAGATACGCAGTATTTT; CDR3: CAWSAGGAGPDTQYF
J: TRBJ2-7; D: -; V: TRBV19; size: -; DNA: TGTGCCAGTAGTAAGCCGGGGTCGAACGAGCAGTACTTC; CDR3: CASSKPGSNEQYF
J: TRBJ1-3; D: -; V: TRBV19; size: once; DNA: TGTGCCAGTGGAAGGGAGTCACACACCATATATTTT; CDR3: CASGRESHTIYF
J: TRBJ1-3; D: -; V: TRBV18; size: -; DNA: TGTGCCAGCTCACCACTATCAGGGTTCTCTGGAAACACCATATATTTT; CDR3: CASSPLSGFSGNTIYF
J: TRBJ1-1; D: -; V: TRBV7-9; size: many; DNA: TGTGCCAGCAGGGACAGATCCATGAACACTGAAGCTTTCTTT; CDR3: CASRDRSMNTEAFF
J: TRBJ2-3; D: -; V: TRBV6-1; size: many; DNA: TGTGCCAGCAGTAGGCCAGCGGGACAGGCGCATACGCAGTATTTT; CDR3: CASSRPAGQAHTQYF
J: TRBJ1-1; D: TRBD1; V: TRBV7-3; size: many; DNA: TGTGCCAGCAGCTTAATGGGCAGGGGGTTCACTGAAGCTTTCTTT; CDR3: CASSLMGRGFTEAFF
J: TRBJ2-7; D: -; V: TRBV7-8; size: many; DNA: TGTGCCAGCAGCTTAGCTGGGGGCACTACGCCCTACGAGCAGTACTTC; CDR3: CASSLAGGTTPYEQYF
J: TRBJ2-7; D: TRBD2; V: TRBV10-2; size: -; DNA: TGCGCCAGCAGAGTGTTAACCCTTGAGAGCGGGGGAATCTACGAGCAGTACTTC; CDR3: CASRVLTLESGGIYEQYF
J: TRBJ2-2; D: -; V: TRBV9; size: few; DNA: TGTGCCAGCAGCCGGGGAAGTGGGAGGAACACCGGGGAGCTGTTTTTT; CDR3: CASSRGSGRNTGELFF
J: TRBJ1-5; D: TRBD1; V: TRBV7-8; size: many; DNA: TGTGCCAGCAGCTTACCGGGACAGGGGTTTAGTCAGCCCCAGCATTTT; CDR3: CASSLPGQGFSQPQHF
J: TRBJ1-1; D: -; V: TRBV10-3; size: many; DNA: TGTGCCACCGGGCCGACAGGTGCGAACACTGAAGCTTTCTTT; CDR3: CATGPTGANTEAFF
J: TRBJ2-3; D: TRBD2; V: TRBV7-9; size: few; DNA: TGTGCCAGCAGTCAGACTAGCGGGAGATCGCCGCAGTATTTT; CDR3: CASSQTSGRSPQYF
J: TRBJ2-1; D: TRBD2; V: TRBV2; size: many; DNA: TGTGCCACTACAATGTCCTTAGCGGGTAAATCCTACAATGAGCAGTTCTTC; CDR3: CATTMSLAGKSYNEQFF
J: TRBJ1-5; D: TRBD1; V: TRBV27; size: -; DNA: TGTGCCAGCTGGTCCCGGACAGGGGTACACAATCAGCCCCAGCATTTT; CDR3: CASWSRTGVHNQPQHF
J: TRBJ2-5; D: -; V: TRBV12-3/TRBV12-4; size: many; DNA: TGTGCCAGCAGATTTAGCGGAGAGGAGACCCAGTACTTC; CDR3: CASRFSGEETQYF
J: TRBJ2-7; D: TRBD2; V: TRBV6-1; size: many; DNA: TGTGCCAGCAGTCGACTAGCGGAGTTCTACGAGCAGTACTTC; CDR3: CASSRLAEFYEQYF
J: TRBJ2-7; D: TRBD2; V: TRBV20-1; size: many; DNA: TGCAGTGCTAGAGATCGTCTACTAGCGGGAGGTACGGGACATTACGAGCAGTACTTC; CDR3: CSARDRLLAGGTGHYEQYF
J: TRBJ1-1; D: -; V: TRBV7-9; size: many; DNA: TGTGCCAGCAACCAGGGACCGTTCATGAACACTGAAGCTTTCTTT; CDR3: CASNQGPFMNTEAFF
J: TRBJ2-2; D: TRBD1; V: TRBV10-3; size: -; DNA: TGTGCCATCAGTGAAGACGCAACAGGGGCCGGGGAGCTGTTTTTT; CDR3: CAISEDATGAGELFF
J: TRBJ2-3; D: -; V: TRBV6-1; size: few; DNA: TGTGCCAGCAGTGACACTTTTAGCACAGATACGCAGTATTTT; CDR3: CASSDTFSTDTQYF
J: TRBJ1-1; D: -; V: TRBV6-2/TRBV6-3; size: many; DNA: TGTGCCAGCACCGGGGGCCCGGAAGGGTGGGACACTGAAGCTTTCTTT; CDR3: CASTGGPEGWDTEAFF
J: TRBJ1-1; D: -; V: TRBV20-1; size: many; DNA: TGCAGTGTCACCGGACCCCTAGGAACTGAAGCTTTCTTT; CDR3: CSVTGPLGTEAFF
J: TRBJ2-7; D: TRBD1; V: TRBV7-2; size: many; DNA: TGTGCCAGCAGCTCGGGACAGAGCTCCTACGAGCAGTACTTC; CDR3: CASSSGQSSYEQYF
J: TRBJ2-7; D: TRBD1; V: TRBV18; size: many; DNA: TGTGCCAGCTCCCCCGGGACAGGGGGTCGCGAGCAGTACTTC; CDR3: CASSPGTGGREQYF
J: TRBJ2-5; D: -; V: TRBV25-1; size: few; DNA: TGTGCCAGCAGTGAATCATACGGGGGCGGGGAGACCCAGTACTTC; CDR3: CASSESYGGGETQYF
J: TRBJ1-4; D: TRBD1; V: TRBV15; size: -; DNA: TGTGCCACCAGCCCCACGGACAGGGACGGCGAAAAACTGTTTTTT; CDR3: CATSPTDRDGEKLFF
J: TRBJ2-7; D: TRBD1; V: TRBV19; size: many; DNA: TGTGCCAGTAGTGTCGACAGGGGTAGTACGCAGGAGCAGTACTTC; CDR3: CASSVDRGSTQEQYF
J: TRBJ1-4; D: -; V: TRBV30; size: many; DNA: TGTGCCTGGAAAGGTGAAAAACTGTTTTTT; CDR3: CAWKGEKLFF
J: TRBJ2-7; D: TRBD1; V: TRBV6-1; size: many; DNA: TGTGCCAGCTGTACCGGGACAGGGGTGTCCGAGCAGTACTTC; CDR3: CASCTGTGVSEQYF
J: TRBJ2-5; D: -; V: TRBV28; size: many; DNA: TGTGCCAGCAGTTTTGGGAACGAAGAGACCCAGTACTTC; CDR3: CASSFGNEETQYF
J: TRBJ1-1; D: -; V: TRBV2; size: many; DNA: TGTGCCAGCAGTGGGACCCTCTACGGGTACACTGAAGCTTTCTTT; CDR3: CASSGTLYGYTEAFF
J: TRBJ2-4; D: -; V: TRBV11-2; size: -; DNA: TGTGCCAGCACCAACGGAGTTCGGGACATTCAGTACTTC; CDR3: CASTNGVRDIQYF
J: TRBJ2-5; D: TRBD2; V: TRBV6-1; size: many; DNA: TGTGCCAGCAGGGGTGGACTAGCGGGCGAAGAGACCCAGTACTTC; CDR3: CASRGGLAGEETQYF
J: TRBJ2-5; D: TRBD2; V: TRBV12-5; size: many; DNA: TGTGCTAGTGGTTTGGGGGTAGCGGGAGAGGCAGAGACCCAGTACTTC; CDR3: CASGLGVAGEAETQYF
J: TRBJ2-2; D: -; V: TRBV29-1; size: -; DNA: TGCAGCATAGGGGGGACCGGGGAGCTGTTTTTT; CDR3: CSIGGTGELFF
J: TRBJ2-2; D: -; V: TRBV27; size: many; DNA: TGTGCCAGCACGACAGTAACCGGGGAGCTGTTTTTT; CDR3: CASTTVTGELFF
J: TRBJ2-3; D: -; V: TRBV20-1; size: many; DNA: TGCAGTGCTATTCGGGACCCTTCGGGTGTGGATACGCAGTATTTT; CDR3: CSAIRDPSGVDTQYF
J: TRBJ1-2; D: -; V: TRBV28; size: many; DNA: TGTGCCAGCGGCATGAGTAACTATGGCTACACCTTC; CDR3: CASGMSNYGYTF
J: TRBJ1-4; D: -; V: TRBV5-8; size: few; DNA: TGTGCCAGCAGAATAAGGGATGCAACTAATGAAAAACTGTTTTTT; CDR3: CASRIRDATNEKLFF
J: TRBJ2-7; D: -; V: TRBV7-9; size: many; DNA: TGTGCCAGCAGTAAGGATCCCTACGAGCAGTACTTC; CDR3: CASSKDPYEQYF
J: TRBJ1-6; D: -; V: TRBV20-1; size: many; DNA: TGCAGTGCTTCAATAGGATCGGGGGACAATTCACCCCTCCACTTT; CDR3: CSASIGSGDNSPLHF
J: TRBJ2-5; D: -; V: TRBV15; size: many; DNA: TGTGCCACCAGCACCATAGCGAGAGGGGAAGAGACCCAGTACTTC; CDR3: CATSTIARGEETQYF
J: TRBJ1-5; D: -; V: TRBV6-1; size: many; DNA: TGTGCCAGCAGGGAACAGAGCAATCAGCCCCAGCATTTT; CDR3: CASREQSNQPQHF
J: TRBJ2-7; D: -; V: TRBV15; size: few; DNA: TGTGCCACCAGACAAATCGAGGGGGTCCGGGAGCAGTACTTC; CDR3: CATRQIEGVREQYF
J: TRBJ1-4; D: TRBD1; V: TRBV20-1; size: few; DNA: TGCAGTGCTTGGACAGGGGAGTCTGAAAAACTGTTTTTT; CDR3: CSAWTGESEKLFF
J: TRBJ1-2; D: -; V: TRBV20-1; size: many; DNA: TGCAGTGCTAGATCCGAGTATGGCTACACCTTC; CDR3: CSARSEYGYTF
J: TRBJ2-7; D: TRBD2; V: TRBV28; size: -; DNA: TGTGCCAGCAGTTTGCCCGGGACTAGCGGTTACGAGCAGTACTTC; CDR3: CASSLPGTSGYEQYF
J: TRBJ1-5; D: -; V: TRBV28; size: many; DNA: TGTGCCAGCATCCTTGGAGGGACCATTGGCAATCAGCCCCAGCATTTT; CDR3: CASILGGTIGNQPQHF
J: TRBJ1-1; D: -; V: TRBV28; size: many; DNA: TGTGCCAGCAGTTTAAGAAAAACTGAAGCTTTCTTT; CDR3: CASSLRKTEAFF
J: TRBJ2-7; D: TRBD2; V: TRBV10-3; size: many; DNA: TGTGCCATCAGTGATCCGCGGGAGGCCAACGAGCAGTACTTC; CDR3: CAISDPREANEQYF
J: TRBJ1-2; D: -; V: TRBV30; size: few; DNA: TGTGCCTGGAGTGTATTTCGAGCTATTAACTATGGCTACACCTTC; CDR3: CAWSVFRAINYGYTF
J: TRBJ2-1; D: -; V: TRBV11-2; size: many; DNA: TGTGCCAGCAGCTTTGGGCCGGGACGCAACAATGAGCAGTTCTTC; CDR3: CASSFGPGRNNEQFF
J: TRBJ1-2; D: TRBD1; V: TRBV5-5; size: many; DNA: TGTGCCAGCAGCTCGGACAGGGGCCCCAATGGCTACACCTTC; CDR3: CASSSDRGPNGYTF
J: TRBJ1-1; D: -; V: TRBV30; size: -; DNA: TGTGCCTGGAGTGTAACAGGGAAGAACACTGAAGCTTTCTTT; CDR3: CAWSVTGKNTEAFF
J: TRBJ2-7; D: -; V: TRBV27; size: many; DNA: TGTGCCAGCAGCCCCAGTGACAGGCCATACGAGCAGTACTTC; CDR3: CASSPSDRPYEQYF
J: TRBJ2-3; D: -; V: TRBV9; size: -; DNA: TGTGCCAGCAGCGCGACAGTAACCCCGGGGGATACGCAGTATTTT; CDR3: CASSATVTPGDTQYF